Listed here are 16 T cell receptor beta chains from one sample, sequenced in a study of T cell responses to AZD1222 COVID-19 vaccine. Clones were read by immunoSEQ multiplex PCR, and TCRdb kept only the in-frame ones, dropping some. The sample records 130,000 or so clones, about 90% being singletons. The material was peripheral blood, obtained on day 0 of AZD1222 vaccination. Source of these receptors: an adult in good health.

The chain combines TRBV5-1 with TRBJ1-1; 8 bases fit TRBD1. Germline values: CDR1 SGHRS, CDR2 YFSETQ. V shed 3 bases and J 1 base; nucleotides not matched to a gene: 5. This CDR3 is built from 15 residues. In DNA form, the CDR3 reads TGCGCCAGCAGCTCCAGGGGGCGAGGGAACACTGAAGCTTTCTTT. It is translated as CASSSRGRGNTEAFF.

This chain uses TRBV7-9 with TRBJ1-2; TRBD1 matches 8 bases. Germline values: CDR1 SEHNR, CDR2 FQNEAQ (reference sequence). The CDR3 spans 17 residues. The J segment lost 2 bases and the V segment lost 5 bases, leaving 13 bases of the junction unmatched. The CDR3 here is CASSPASGGAGNYGYTF. The CDR3 nucleotides are TGTGCCAGCAGCCCCGCCTCAGGGGGCGCGGGGAACTATGGCTACACCTTC.

This clone was detected once. V usage is TRBV27 and J usage is TRBJ1-5; 7 bases agree with TRBD1. CDR1 MNHEY and CDR2 SMNVEV come from the germline V gene (reference sequence). The CDR3 totals 16 residues. The V segment lost 5 bases and the J segment 1 base; nucleotides outside the gene matches: 8. CDR3 in DNA: TGTGCCAGCAGTCCCAACAGGGGAATGAGCAATCAGCCCCAGCATTTT. It translates to CASSPNRGMSNQPQHF.

The V and J genes are TRBV7-8 and TRBJ1-5; D gene uncertain. Trimming stripped 5 bases from V and 4 bases from J, with 6 bases between. The germline gives CDR1 SGHVS, CDR2 FQNEAQ. This CDR3 is 12 amino acids long. The CDR3 region has the DNA TGTGCCAGCAGCCTTGAAAATCAGCCCCAGCATTTT. As protein: CASSLENQPQHF.

The V call is TRBV7-2, the J call TRBJ1-2; maybe TRBD1 (6 bases). From germline, CDR1 is SGHTA and CDR2 FQGNSA. The CDR3 spans 13 residues. Trimming pared 5 bases from V and 8 bases from J, leaving 15 bases between. In nucleotides, the CDR3 is TGTGCCAGCAGCCCTGTTGGGGGCGTCGGCTACACCTTC. This encodes CASSPVGGVGYTF.

This clone was counted once. This sequence joins TRBV9 and TRBJ1-6, with a possible D match to TRBD1 (5 bases). CDR1 is SGDLS, CDR2 YYNGEE, per germline. Trimming cost V 0 bases and J 2 bases, with 6 bases left between them. The CDR3 consists of 15 residues. This CDR3 is CASSVVGAYNSPLHF. CDR3 DNA sequence: TGTGCCAGCAGCGTAGTAGGGGCCTATAATTCACCCCTCCACTTT.

This chain links TRBV5-1 with TRBJ1-1, with D possibly being TRBD1 (5 bases). Germline CDR1 SGHRS, CDR2 YFSETQ. Deletions cut 4 bases from V and 0 bases from J, with 13 bases between. CDR3 length: 15 amino acids. The CDR3 sequence: CASSASGTMNTEAFF. In DNA, the CDR3 is TGCGCCAGCAGCGCGTCCGGGACCATGAACACTGAAGCTTTCTTT. Combining the CDR3 with reference TRBV5-1 and TRBJ1-1 gives the whole variable domain KAGVTQTPRYLIKTRGQQVTLSCSPISGHRSVSWYQQTPGQGLQFLFEYFSETQRNKGNFPGRFSGRQFSNSRSEMNVSTLELGDSALYLCASSASGTMNTEAFFGQGTRLTVV.

This clone was observed once. The V and J genes are TRBV4-1 and TRBJ2-1, with no clear D. The germline CDR1 and CDR2 sequences are MGHRA and YSYEKL. The CDR3 is made up of 11 amino acids. V was clipped by 5 bases and J by 15 bases, with 14 bases between them. CDR3 sequence reads: CASSDPARRFF. DNA for the CDR3: TGCGCCAGCAGCGACCCCGCGCGAAGGTTCTTC.

This sequence joins TRBV7-9 and TRBJ2-7, with D unclear. This CDR3 spans 14 amino acids. Trimming left V 2 bases short and J 2 bases short, with 10 bases between. Per germline, CDR1 SEHNR and CDR2 FQNEAQ (reference sequence). DNA of the CDR3: TGTGCCAGCAGCTTACCCGACGGGCCCTACGAGCAGTACTTC. Translating gives CASSLPDGPYEQYF.

The J gene is TRBJ1-2, the V gene TRBV7-9, with 8 bases lining up with TRBD1. CDR1 is SEHNR and CDR2 is FQNEAQ in the germline V gene (reference sequence). Germline trimming cut 2 bases from V and 1 base from J; bases unmatched to any gene: 12. This CDR3 has 18 residues. The chain's CDR3 is CASSLSGQAKGVNYGYTF. In DNA form, the CDR3 reads TGTGCCAGCAGCTTATCGGGACAGGCAAAGGGGGTTAACTATGGCTACACCTTC.

The chain joins TRBV9 to TRBJ1-6, with D possibly matching TRBD1 (6 bases). Germline values: CDR1 SGDLS, CDR2 YYNGEE. The CDR3 is made up of 15 amino acids. The ends were cut back, 3 bases at V and 6 bases at J, with 13 bases in the middle. CDR3 nucleotides: TGTGCCAGCAGCGGAAGCGGACAGAGTAATTCACCCCTCCACTTT. Translating it yields CASSGSGQSNSPLHF.

This clone has just a few counts. The chain employs TRBV6-6 and TRBJ1-5, with 8 positions matching TRBD1. V lost 6 bases and J lost 5; bases outside the gene matches: 6. Germline V gene lookup returns CDR1 MNHNY and CDR2 SVGAGI (reference sequence). The CDR3 totals 14 residues. The CDR3 loop is CASREGQEDQPQHF. The DNA of the CDR3 is TGTGCCAGCAGGGAGGGACAGGAGGATCAGCCCCAGCATTTT.

The CDR3 loop is CASSSTGTQETQYF. CDR3 nucleotides: TGCGCCAGCAGCTCAACAGGGACCCAAGAGACCCAGTACTTC. The chain recombines TRBV5-1 with TRBJ2-5; perhaps TRBD1 as D (6 bases). The CDR3 has 14 amino acids. V lost 3 bases to trimming and J lost 1 base, with 10 bases between them. Germline lookup yields CDR1 SGHRS and CDR2 YFSETQ.

The J gene is TRBJ2-7, the V gene TRBV5-1; 10 nucleotides agree with TRBD1. The junction had 7 bases not matched to a gene; V was cut back by 4 bases and J by 6 bases. CDR3 size: 14 residues. The germline V gene has CDR1 SGHRS and CDR2 YFSETQ. CDR3 residues: CASSRGQGDSEQYF. The DNA of the CDR3 is TGCGCCAGCAGCCGAGGACAGGGGGACAGCGAGCAGTACTTC. Filled out from reference TRBV5-1 and TRBJ2-7, the complete variable domain reads KAGVTQTPRYLIKTRGQQVTLSCSPISGHRSVSWYQQTPGQGLQFLFEYFSETQRNKGNFPGRFSGRQFSNSRSEMNVSTLELGDSALYLCASSRGQGDSEQYFGPGTRLTVT.

The V call is TRBV9, the J call TRBJ2-2; D may be TRBD2 (5 bases). Germline lookup yields CDR1 SGDLS and CDR2 YYNGEE. The CDR3 covers 17 residues. V was pared by 1 base and J by 3 bases, with 16 bases between. The CDR3 coding sequence is TGTGCCAGCAGCGTACCAACTTCCAAGGGAGACACCGGGGAGCTGTTTTTT. Translation: CASSVPTSKGDTGELFF. Combining the CDR3 with reference TRBV9 and TRBJ2-2 gives the whole variable domain DSGVTQTPKHLITATGQRVTLRCSPRSGDLSVYWYQQSLDQGLQFLIQYYNGEERAKGNILERFSAQQFPDLHSELNLSSLELGDSALYFCASSVPTSKGDTGELFFGEGSRLTVL.

The V gene is TRBV4-1, the J gene TRBJ1-1; 7 bases match TRBD1. Germline V gene data show CDR1 as MGHRA and CDR2 as YSYEKL. V dropped 6 bases and J dropped 7; count of bases not matched to a gene: 14. The CDR3 contains 15 residues. For the CDR3, the DNA is TGCGCCAGCAGGCGTTCCGAGGGGGCGCCCAATGAAGCTTTCTTT. Translated, it gives CASRRSEGAPNEAFF.